In this sample, the clone carrying this TCR beta chain turned up a few times. Its matching antigen is unknown. Assay: immunoSEQ multiplex PCR; the TCRdb copy retains only in-frame clones and omits some. The sample yields 950 to 1,200 clones, 92% seen once. The V gene's germline CDR1 is MNHNS and CDR2 SASEGT. The CDR3 is 14 amino acids. Trimming stripped 1 base from V and 6 bases from J, with 12 bases between. The data were obtained in a study of chemoradiotherapy in HPV16-positive cancers. General study results and limits: Only a couple of HPV16-positive patients supplied the functional HPV-specificity definition.

The rearrangement links TRBV6-1 to TRBJ1-2; no reliable D call. This sample comprised tumor tissue, obtained from a patient who underwent chemoradiotherapy. The TCR was taken from a human donor with HPV-associated anogenital cancer. The CDR3 sequence: CASSEVEGTDGYTF. In DNA, the CDR3 is TGTGCCAGCAGTGAAGTAGAGGGTACGGATGGCTACACCTTC.